The 19 T cell receptor beta chains listed next were all sequenced from one sample in a study of T-cell reconstitution after alpha-beta-depleted transplantation in children. A library of TCRbeta sequences, prepared with unique molecular identifiers, was generated. In TCRdb, the PCR reads were re-called with MiXCR into one record per CDR3 protein. The table records about 870,000 distinct CDR3 sequences, around 17% of them present only once. The starting material was PBMCs, mostly from graft donor cells, obtained 360 days after TCRalphabeta/CD19-depleted stem cell transplant. The receptors were sampled from a male patient younger than 18 who had a stem cell transplant for acute lymphoblastic leukemia, so the T cells may come from the graft donor.

V is TRBV11-1 and J is TRBJ2-7; the D gene is possibly TRBD2 (6 bases). The CDR3 extends over 16 amino acids. Between the trimmed V and J ends, which lost 0 bases and 1 base, there was a span of 13 bases. The germline CDR1 and CDR2 sequences are SGHAT and FQDESV (reference sequence). This chain's CDR3 is CASSLATGVGSYEQYF. In nucleotides, the CDR3 is TGTGCCAGCAGCTTAGCTACGGGAGTGGGGTCCTACGAGCAGTACTTC.

The genes are TRBV5-1 and TRBJ1-1; 8 positions agree with TRBD1. This CDR3 spans 15 amino acids. V gave up 3 bases and J gave up 4 bases; unmatched junction bases: 8. The germline CDR1 and CDR2 sequences are SGHRS and YFSETQ. The CDR3 loop reads CASSWGQAGGTEAFF. CDR3 in DNA: TGCGCCAGCAGCTGGGGACAGGCGGGGGGCACTGAAGCTTTCTTT.

Only one count was recorded for this clonotype. The chain carries TRBV7-8 and TRBJ2-7, with D possibly being TRBD1 (5 bases). This CDR3 is 13 amino acids long. Trimming removed 5 bases at V and 4 bases at J, with 12 bases between. CDR1 is SGHVS and CDR2 is FQNEAQ in the germline V gene. Here the CDR3 reads CASSLRPGYEQYF. The CDR3 nucleotides are TGTGCCAGCAGCCTCCGACCAGGGTACGAGCAGTACTTC.

This clonotype has only a few counts. This chain connects TRBV30 to TRBJ1-2, with 8 bases lining up with TRBD1. The CDR3 is 15 amino acids. Per germline, CDR1 GTSNPN and CDR2 SVGIG (reference sequence). V lost 8 bases to trimming and J lost 0 bases; unmatched junction nucleotides: 11. The CDR3 DNA follows: TGTGCCGGCTCAGGGGGCGTTTATCCTAACTATGGCTACACCTTC. Encoded protein: CAGSGGVYPNYGYTF.

The V gene is TRBV30, the J gene TRBJ1-1; no firm D call. Germline values: CDR1 GTSNPN, CDR2 SVGIG (reference sequence). CDR3 length: 13 amino acids. Trimming pared 1 base from V and 3 bases from J, leaving 9 bases between. As DNA, the CDR3 is TGTGCCTGGAGTGGGCACTCCTACACTGAAGCTTTCTTT. The encoded protein is CAWSGHSYTEAFF.

The gene calls are TRBV4-2 and TRBJ2-3, with D unresolved. V lost 1 base to trimming and J lost 2 bases, with 7 bases between them. CDR1 is LGHNA, CDR2 YNFKEQ, per germline. CDR3 length: 14 residues. The CDR3 region has the DNA TGTGCCAGCAGCCAAGTTTCGAACACAGATACGCAGTATTTT. It specifies CASSQVSNTDTQYF.

The genes are TRBV5-1 and TRBJ2-2, with 9 bases identical to TRBD2. This CDR3 is 15 amino acids long. J gave up 5 bases and V 2 bases, and 4 bases lay outside the gene matches. Germline CDR1 and CDR2: SGHRS and YFSETQ. As DNA, the CDR3 is TGCGCCAGCAGCTTTATAGCGGGGGAAACCGGGGAGCTGTTTTTT. As protein: CASSFIAGETGELFF.

This clonotype occurred many times. The chain is built from TRBV10-3 and TRBJ2-7; D tentatively reads TRBD1 or TRBD2 (5 bases each). The CDR3 sequence is 15 residues long. Per germline, CDR1 ENHRY and CDR2 SYGVKD. V was clipped by 2 bases and J by 3 bases, with 14 bases between them. This CDR3 is CAISEVPGPSYEQYF. The DNA of the CDR3 is TGTGCCATCAGTGAGGTTCCGGGACCGAGCTACGAGCAGTACTTC.

The table lists this clonotype with a few counts. The rearrangement joins TRBV29-1 to TRBJ1-2; D call uncertain. This CDR3 spans 12 amino acids. V was clipped by 5 bases and J by 4 bases, with 11 bases between them. Per the germline V gene, CDR1 is SQVTM and CDR2 is ANQGSEA. The CDR3 reads CSVRGPSYGYTF. The CDR3 DNA reads TGCAGCGTTCGAGGGCCGTCCTATGGCTACACCTTC.

This chain joins TRBV7-9 and TRBJ1-1; TRBD1 might be the D (6 bases). Germline CDR1 SEHNR, CDR2 FQNEAQ (reference sequence). The V gene lost 6 bases and the J gene lost 2 bases, with 10 bases spanning the gap. CDR3 length: 13 amino acids. Here the CDR3 reads CASRMDSNTEAFF. CDR3 coding DNA: TGTGCCAGCAGGATGGACAGCAACACTGAAGCTTTCTTT.

This rearrangement joins TRBV4-1 to TRBJ1-2; D call uncertain. The ends were cut back, 1 base at V and 0 bases at J, with 15 bases in the middle. Germline CDR1 is MGHRA and CDR2 is YSYEKL. CDR3 size: 17 residues. CDR3 sequence: CASSQGQPGRSNYGYTF. DNA for the CDR3: TGCGCCAGCAGCCAAGGGCAACCGGGAAGATCTAACTATGGCTACACCTTC.

Note on this clonotype: The germline gene is not matched at one end of the junction; a read error may be the cause. This chain uses TRBV20-1 with TRBJ2-1; D not resolved. From germline, CDR1 is DFQATT and CDR2 SNEGSKA (reference sequence). The CDR3 has 14 residues. In nucleotides, the CDR3 is TGCAGTGAAATGGCTATGGGGATGAGGAATGAACAGTTCTTC. This codes for CSEMAMGMRNEQFF.

This clonotype was picked up a small number of times. CDR3 protein: CASSLITGITEAFF. The CDR3, as DNA: TGTGCCAGCAGCTTAATTACAGGGATCACTGAAGCTTTCTTT. This chain joins TRBV12-3 or TRBV12-4 and TRBJ1-1; possibly TRBD1 for D (6 bases). The CDR3 is made up of 14 amino acids. V lost 6 bases to trimming and J lost 4 bases, with 15 bases between them.

This chain joins TRBV7-8 and TRBJ2-3, with D possibly TRBD2 on 5 matching bases. In germline, CDR1 is SGHVS, CDR2 FQNEAQ. The CDR3 is 17 residues long. The V and J ends lost 2 bases and 2 bases respectively, with 17 bases between them. The CDR3 DNA reads as TGTGCCAGCAGCTTATTCCGGCAACTAGGGTTCACAGATACGCAGTATTTT. It is translated as CASSLFRQLGFTDTQYF.

The V call is TRBV9, the J call TRBJ1-1; 12 positions match TRBD1. V lost 2 bases and J lost 5; bases outside the gene matches: 13. CDR3 size: 18 residues. Germline V lookup: CDR1 SGDLS, CDR2 YYNGEE. CDR3 amino acids: CASSVGNRDRGRRTEAFF. The CDR3 DNA reads as TGTGCCAGCAGCGTGGGGAACCGGGACAGGGGGCGGCGTACTGAAGCTTTCTTT.

This clonotype was picked up a small number of times. The V gene is TRBV11-2, the J gene TRBJ1-1; D not certain. V was cut by 4 bases and J by 2 bases, with 11 bases left in between. The CDR3 totals 14 residues. CDR1 is SGHAT, CDR2 FQNNGV, per germline. CDR3 region: CASSSPLANTEAFF. The CDR3 nucleotides are TGTGCCAGCAGCTCCCCCTTGGCTAACACTGAAGCTTTCTTT.

This rearrangement joins TRBV19 to TRBJ2-1; 7 bases match TRBD2. The CDR3 is made up of 15 amino acids. Germline values: CDR1 LNHDA, CDR2 SQIVND (reference sequence). The V and J ends lost 4 bases and 5 bases, in that order; junction bases with no gene match: 8. The CDR3 protein is CASSTSGAHNNEQFF. The CDR3 nucleotides are TGTGCCAGTAGTACTAGCGGAGCTCATAACAATGAGCAGTTCTTC.

Ten or more counts support this clonotype. This chain links TRBV15 with TRBJ2-2; D perhaps matches TRBD1 (5 bases). CDR1 LNHNV and CDR2 YYDKDF come from the germline V gene (reference sequence). This CDR3 has 16 amino acids. V was pared by 1 base and J by 5 bases, with 14 bases between. The CDR3 reads CATSRARVGATGELFF. Here the CDR3 DNA reads TGTGCCACCAGCAGAGCAAGGGTAGGGGCGACCGGGGAGCTGTTTTTT.

J is TRBJ2-3 and V is TRBV21-1; the DNA was not used to check the table's D call, TRBD2. TRBV21-1 is a listed pseudogene. This CDR3 comprises 18 residues. CDR3 protein: CASSLPGLAGSPTDTQYF. CDR3 sequence (DNA): TGTGCCAGCAGTCTTCCGGGACTAGCGGGAAGCCCCACAGATACGCAGTATTTT.